This entry is about one TCR beta chain. This specimen belongs to a study of blood T cell repertoires in COVID-19. On the study more broadly: Acute-phase and convalescent COVID-19 samples originated in the United States, Italy and Spain. PBMCs, B-cell-depleted T cells, or T cells were the source of the cDNA or gDNA that made up the material.

This CDR3 is 12 amino acids long. V was shortened by 6 bases and J by 4 bases, with 11 bases between the two germline ends. Germline CDR1 reads DFQATT; CDR2 reads SNEGSKA (reference sequence). Profiled with immunoSEQ multiplex PCR; TCRdb holds only in-frame clones, not every one. The sample consists of roughly 250,000 clones, around 82% of them appearing once. The receptor comes from a woman in her sixties or seventies with acute or convalescent COVID-19. This rearrangement joins TRBV20-1 to TRBJ2-3, with TRBD1 as a possible D gene (6 bases). The specimen was peripheral blood. The CDR3: CSASPGADTQYF. The CDR3 nucleotides read TGCAGTGCCAGTCCAGGGGCAGATACGCAGTATTTT.